This T cell receptor (beta chain) emerged from a study of shared clonotypes between healthy human individuals. As for this clone: Its target is unknown.

Sequenced by immunoSEQ multiplex PCR; TCRdb stores in-frame clones only, minus some. The table lists roughly 2.6 million clones, more than 80% of them singletons. The V gene lost 6 bases and the J gene lost 13 bases, with 19 bases spanning the gap. Germline CDR1 is MNHEY and CDR2 is SMNVEV (reference sequence). This CDR3 is 14 amino acids long. Points from the study as a whole: Among several donors, around 5% of naive CD4 clonotypes were found in common. The represented genetic and exposure-history diversity was limited by the small number of donors. As a rule, naive subsets had a larger estimated richness than memory subsets.

Into CD45RA+ naive and CD45RA-negative memory subsets, the CD4+ cells were split. The chain is built from TRBV27 and TRBJ1-6, with D possibly matching TRBD1 (5 bases). Sequencing input: naive CD4+ T cells sorted from blood. Subset: CD45RA+ positively selected. The receptor's source is a man aged 18 to 29 in good health. CDR3 nucleotide sequence: TGTGCCAGCAGCGCTGACCGGACACCATCTCCCCTCCACTTT. Its protein product is CASSADRTPSPLHF.